Described below is a single T cell receptor beta chain sequence and its context. CDR3 length equals 16 residues. The germline CDR1 and CDR2 sequences are LNHDA and SQIVND (reference sequence). Trimming took 6 bases from V and 1 from J; bases not matched to a gene: 9. TCRdb's copy holds only in-frame clones and misses some; the assay was immunoSEQ multiplex PCR. The sample gives some 410,000 clones, roughly 90% of which show up once; around 0.97% is in the top ten. The sample originates from a study of blood T cell repertoires in COVID-19. The sample was PBMCs or T cells enriched from blood (not recorded which). The V and J genes are TRBV19 and TRBJ2-3; TRBD2 agrees at 8 bases. This receptor was taken from a woman aged 25 to 45 with acute COVID-19. The CDR3 nucleotides are TGTGCCAGTAGCCGGGCGGGGGGTGGAGGCACAGATACGCAGTATTTT. As protein: CASSRAGGGGTDTQYF.